This entry concerns a single T cell receptor beta chain. Its antigen is unknown. The sample is drawn from a study of OX40 agonist ivuxolimab in advanced cancers. Study information: Prior therapy, whether anti-PD-1, anti-PD-L1 or anti-CTLA-4, was allowed, and 30% to 40% had some.

Assay used: immunoSEQ multiplex PCR; TCRdb lists only in-frame clones, some missing. The repertoire holds tens of thousands of clones, with approximately 89% as singletons. General observations from the study: Partial responders at 0.1-3.0 mg/kg showed near-lowest clonal expansion. Dose levels from 0.1 to 3.0 mg/kg saw CD4+ and CD8+ blood T cells expand clonally by week 6.

CDR3 length: 14 amino acids. Trimming shortened V by 7 bases and J by 3 bases, and 15 bases separated the two germline ends. The germline CDR1 and CDR2 sequences are LNHDA and SQIVND (reference sequence). V and J are TRBV19 and TRBJ1-2, with a weak D call TRBD1 (6 bases). The receptor was isolated from an adult with an advanced solid tumor such as melanoma, head and neck, liver or kidney cancer. The material sequenced was CD4+ or CD8+ T cells sorted from blood, taken in a trial of the OX40 agonist ivuxolimab. CDR3 bases: TGTGCCAGTACCGTTGGGGGGGGCTACTATGGCTACACCTTC. This gives the protein CASTVGGGYYGYTF.